The 10 T cell receptor beta chains reported below all come from one sample, sequenced in a study of molecular identifiers for immune sequencing clone quantification. TCRdb itself ran the PCR reads through MiXCR, one entry per CDR3 protein. The sample holds some 320,000 distinct CDR3 sequences, roughly a quarter seen once. Sequencing input: naive CD8+ T cells from blood, with Jurkat cell RNA spiked in. Subset defined: FACS-sorted CD8+CD4-CCR7+CD45RA+ naive T cells. The origin of the receptors is a human donor in good health. Some libraries in this study had Jurkat cell RNA spiked in.

Comment on this clonotype: Sequence at one end of the junction differs from germline and may be a read error. The chain joins TRBV14 to TRBJ2-1, with 8 nucleotides matching TRBD2. Germline CDR1 SGHDN, CDR2 FVKESK. CDR3 size: 13 residues. The CDR3 region is CASSQFSGARQLF. The CDR3 DNA is TGTGCCAGCAGCCAGTTTAGCGGGGCACGGCAGCTCTTC.

The genes are TRBV28 and TRBJ1-1; D possibly corresponds to TRBD1 (6 bases). There are 16 residues in the CDR3. Germline CDR1 and CDR2: MDHEN and SYDVKM. Trimming cost V 10 bases and J 4 bases, with 25 bases left between them. The CDR3 DNA follows: TGTGCCACCAAGACAATAAAACAGGGAAAGTTCACTGAAGCTTTCTTT. It specifies CATKTIKQGKFTEAFF.

A word on this clonotype: This could be a read error, since a much larger clone is one nucleotide away. This sequence joins TRBV9 and TRBJ2-7; unclear D gene. The germline gives CDR1 SGDLS, CDR2 YYNGEE. The length of the CDR3 is 14 residues. The CDR3 region is CATSVGRSSYEQYF. Written as DNA, the CDR3 is TGTGCCACCAGCGTAGGCCGAAGCTCCTACGAGCAGTACTTC.

This clonotype was counted many times. The chain has TRBV6-2 or TRBV6-3 and TRBJ1-5; D unresolved. Trimming removed 2 bases from V and 6 bases from J, with 8 bases in between. Germline values: CDR1 MNHEY, CDR2 SVGEGT. CDR3 size: 13 residues. The CDR3 DNA reads TGTGCCAGCAGTTACCCGGGGTTTCAGCCCCAGCATTTT. It codes for CASSYPGFQPQHF.

Notes on this clonotype: This clone may be a read error of a much larger clone one base away. This chain connects TRBV6-6 to TRBJ2-1; 9 nucleotides align to TRBD2. The length of the CDR3 is 15 residues. From germline, CDR1 is MNHNY and CDR2 SVGAGI (reference sequence). V lost 5 bases, J lost 7 bases, and 9 bases stayed unmatched. CDR3 residues: CASSIVSGGWNEQFF. The CDR3, as DNA: TGTGCCAGCAGTATAGTTAGCGGGGGATGGAATGAGCAGTTCTTC.

V usage is TRBV14 and J usage is TRBJ2-3, with TRBD2 matching over 7 bases. With 5 bases clipped from V and 2 bases from J, the junction kept 10 bases outside the gene matches. Per the germline V gene, CDR1 is SGHDN and CDR2 is FVKESK. This CDR3 is 16 amino acids long. This CDR3 reads CASSTQGRATTDTQYF. For the CDR3, the DNA is TGTGCCAGCAGCACCCAAGGGAGGGCGACCACAGATACGCAGTATTTT.

This clonotype was detected ten times or more. The rearrangement links TRBV12-3 or TRBV12-4 to TRBJ1-5, with a tentative D call TRBD1 (6 bases). V gave up 5 bases and J gave up 7 bases, with 12 bases separating them. There are 13 residues in the CDR3. The DNA of the CDR3 is TGTGCCAGCAGTGCGGGGGGCGGCCAGCCCCAGCATTTT. Translated: CASSAGGGQPQHF.

This clonotype was counted between two and nine times. V usage is TRBV2 and J usage is TRBJ2-7; a possible D gene is TRBD1 (6 bases). With 8 bases removed from V and 4 bases from J, the gap between germline ends came to 18 bases. Germline V CDR1 and CDR2: SNHLY, FYNNEI. The CDR3 is 14 residues long. This CDR3 reads CASRGAGVFYEQYF. The CDR3, as DNA: TGTGCCAGCCGTGGGGCAGGGGTGTTTTACGAGCAGTACTTC.

This clonotype was observed a handful of times. V and J are TRBV7-6 and TRBJ2-7; D gene uncertain. This CDR3 has 13 amino acids. Trimming cost V 1 base and J 6 bases, with 10 bases left between them. Per the germline V gene, CDR1 is SGHVS and CDR2 is FNYEAQ. CDR3: CASSLGAAREQYF. DNA for the CDR3: TGTGCCAGCAGCTTAGGGGCAGCGCGCGAGCAGTACTTC.

Points on this clonotype: Germline is not matched at one junction end, which may reflect a read error. The chain is built from TRBV28 and TRBJ2-7, with a tentative D call TRBD1 (6 bases). CDR1 is MDHEN, CDR2 SYDVKM, per germline. The CDR3 extends over 13 amino acids. The CDR3 DNA is TGTGCCAGCAGTTTAGACAGGCTGGTAGAGCAGTGCTTC. It specifies CASSLDRLVEQCF.